Listed here are 21 T cell receptor beta chains from one sample, sequenced in a study of T cell repertoires in cytomegalovirus infection. These receptors have no known antigen. TCRdb reprocessed the reads via MiXCR and lists one record per CDR3 protein. Of a few hundred thousand distinct CDR3 sequences listed, less than 25% were seen once; the top ten hold about 20%. The specimen was cultured PBMCs, collected from culture after CMV antigen stimulation. The receptor source for this set is a human donor in good health (CMV status not recorded). Some clones in this sample may be carry-over from other donors' samples.

The CDR3 here is CSARDGLAGANTQYF. CDR3 bases: TGCAGTGCTAGAGATGGACTAGCGGGTGCAAATACGCAGTATTTT. The gene calls are TRBV20-1 and TRBJ2-3; TRBD2 agrees at 11 bases. The V gene's germline CDR1 is DFQATT and CDR2 SNEGSKA (reference sequence). CDR3 length: 15 residues. V trimming: 0 bases; J trimming: 7 bases; junction bases outside the gene matches: 6.

The chain links TRBV9 to TRBJ2-6, with TRBD2 as a possible D gene (6 bases). Between the trimmed V and J ends, which lost 0 bases and 2 bases, there was a span of 9 bases. The CDR3 contains 16 residues. Germline V CDR1 and CDR2: SGDLS, YYNGEE. In DNA form, the CDR3 reads TGTGCCAGCAGCGTAGAAGGAGGGGCTGGGGCCAACGTCCTGACTTTC. Protein product: CASSVEGGAGANVLTF.

This clonotype was detected only a few times. V usage is TRBV2 and J usage is TRBJ2-5, with D perhaps being TRBD1 or TRBD2 (5 bases each). V dropped 8 bases and J dropped 5 bases, with 9 bases sitting between them. The CDR3 runs to 11 residues. Germline V lookup: CDR1 SNHLY, CDR2 FYNNEI. CDR3 sequence (DNA): TGTGCCAGCGGGGGAATGGAGACCCAGTACTTC. Amino acids: CASGGMETQYF.

This clonotype was detected many times. V gene TRBV7-2 combines with J gene TRBJ2-7; TRBD2 matches 10 bases. V trimming: 2 bases; J trimming: 4 bases; junction bases outside the gene matches: 5. Germline V gene lookup returns CDR1 SGHTA and CDR2 FQGNSA. The CDR3 is 15 residues long. The CDR3, as DNA: TGTGCCAGCAGCTTACACTTAGCGGGAGGATACGAGCAGTACTTC. It specifies CASSLHLAGGYEQYF.

In DNA form, the CDR3 reads TGTGCCAGCAGCCAAGACCCGGGGAGCTACGAGCAGTACGTC. It specifies CASSQDPGSYEQYV. The rearrangement links TRBV3-1 to TRBJ2-7, with D possibly TRBD2 on 5 matching bases. Per the germline V gene, CDR1 is LGHDT and CDR2 is YNNKEL (reference sequence). This CDR3 has 14 amino acids. V was clipped by 0 bases and J by 3 bases, with 9 bases between them.

The sample holds a few counts of this clonotype. This rearrangement joins TRBV7-4 to TRBJ1-2; 8 bases match TRBD1. Trimming cost V 5 bases and J 3 bases; bases outside gene matches: 5. Germline values: CDR1 SGHVT, CDR2 SQSDAQ. The CDR3 sequence is 14 residues long. The CDR3 protein is CASSPGGAHYGYTF. The CDR3 DNA reads TGTGCCAGCAGCCCAGGGGGCGCTCACTATGGCTACACCTTC.

As concerns this clonotype: A much larger clone sits a single nucleotide away, making a read error possible. This sequence joins TRBV7-8 and TRBJ2-7; possibly TRBD2 for D (5 bases). CDR1 is SGHVS and CDR2 is FQNEAQ in the germline V gene. This CDR3 has 16 amino acids. The CDR3 reads CASSLGAGGPPYEQDV. The CDR3, as DNA: TGTGCCAGCAGCTTAGGGGCGGGCGGGCCTCCCTACGAGCAGGACGTC.

This clonotype was detected only a few times. This chain connects TRBV24-1 to TRBJ1-4; D uncertain. The CDR3 runs to 13 residues. Germline-derived CDR1 and CDR2 are KGHDR and SFDVKD. Deletions cut 5 bases from V and 4 bases from J, with 7 bases between. The CDR3, as DNA: TGTGCCACCAGTGGGAGACGTAATGAAAAACTGTTTTTT. Residues: CATSGRRNEKLFF.

This clonotype appeared many times. The chain recombines TRBV7-9 with TRBJ2-7; 7 nucleotides match TRBD2. The CDR3 runs to 16 residues. V was pared by 7 bases and J by 0 bases, with 12 bases of the junction left unmatched. Germline CDR1 SEHNR, CDR2 FQNEAQ (reference sequence). CDR3 region: CASTNAGVGRSYEQYF. The CDR3 DNA reads TGTGCCAGCACCAATGCGGGAGTTGGACGCTCCTACGAGCAGTACTTC. Variable domain in full (rest from reference TRBV7-9 and TRBJ2-7): DTGVSQNPRHKITKRGQNVTFRCDPISEHNRLYWYRQTLGQGPEFLTYFQNEAQLEKSRLLSDRFSAERPKGSFSTLEIQRTEQGDSAMYLCASTNAGVGRSYEQYFGPGTRLTVT.

J is TRBJ1-3 and V is TRBV20-1; 7 bases are a match to TRBD1. Losses at the gene ends were 7 bases for V and 0 bases for J; bases not matched to a gene: 15. The CDR3 has 17 residues. Germline-derived CDR1 and CDR2 are DFQATT and SNEGSKA (reference sequence). CDR3 bases: TGCAGTGGCGCGGTTCGGGACAGTCGCAGCTCTGGAAACACCATATATTTT. Protein sequence: CSGAVRDSRSSGNTIYF.

This chain connects TRBV11-2 to TRBJ2-6, with D possibly being TRBD1 (5 bases). Germline loops: CDR1 SGHAT, CDR2 FQNNGV. There are 17 residues in the CDR3. Trimming took off 5 bases at V and 4 bases at J, with 18 bases between the two ends. For the CDR3, the DNA is TGTGCCAGCAGCCCTAACGCGCCAGGGTCGGGGGCCAACGTCCTGACTTTC. It yields the protein CASSPNAPGSGANVLTF.

This chain connects TRBV27 to TRBJ2-1; no reliable D call. Germline-derived CDR1 and CDR2 are MNHEY and SMNVEV (reference sequence). CDR3 length: 12 amino acids. V lost 8 bases and J 8 bases, leaving 13 bases between the germline ends. CDR3 residues: CASRLLGDEQFF. The CDR3 DNA is TGTGCCAGCCGATTGTTAGGCGATGAGCAGTTCTTC.

The genes are TRBV4-1 and TRBJ1-5; D is unresolved. The V gene lost 3 bases and the J gene lost 7 bases, with 7 bases spanning the gap. Germline CDR1 MGHRA, CDR2 YSYEKL. The CDR3 sequence is 12 residues long. CDR3 nucleotide sequence: TGCGCCAGCAGCCAGGGTAGCCAGCCCCAGCATTTT. Translated, it gives CASSQGSQPQHF.

This clonotype was seen more than once but under ten times. The chain is built from TRBV11-2 and TRBJ2-7; 8 bases agree with TRBD2. V lost 4 bases, J lost 2 bases, and 10 bases stayed unmatched. The CDR3 extends over 16 amino acids. Germline values: CDR1 SGHAT, CDR2 FQNNGV. CDR3 nucleotides: TGTGCCAGCAGCTCGTCGTTGACTAGCGTCACCTACGAGCAGTACTTC. Translated: CASSSSLTSVTYEQYF.

The chain has TRBV6-5 and TRBJ2-1; D remains ambiguous. Trimming left V 7 bases short and J 6 bases short, with 16 bases between. Germline CDR1 MNHEY, CDR2 SVGAGI. The CDR3 runs 14 residues. The CDR3 nucleotides read TGTGCCAGCAAGCTCACCCCGGTCGTCAATGAGCAGTTCTTC. This sequence encodes CASKLTPVVNEQFF.

This clonotype was seen a few times. V is TRBV6-1 and J is TRBJ2-7; TRBD2 matches at 13 bases. This CDR3 contains 15 residues. CDR1 is MNHNS, CDR2 SASEGT, per germline. V shed 4 bases and J 6 bases; nucleotides not matched to a gene: 6. The CDR3 loop is CASSAGTSGTLEQYF. The CDR3 coding sequence is TGTGCCAGCAGTGCCGGGACTAGCGGGACCCTCGAGCAGTACTTC.

This clonotype was counted a few times. A much larger clone differs from this one at a single base, so this may be a read error. The chain is built from TRBV7-2 and TRBJ2-5; D gene ambiguous. The CDR3 is 11 amino acids. The germline V gene has CDR1 SGHTA and CDR2 FQGNSA. With 2 bases removed from V and 4 bases from J, the gap between germline ends came to 2 bases. CDR3 loop: CASSLPETQYF. The CDR3 DNA follows: TGTGCCAGCAGCTTACCAGAGACCCAGTACTTC.

The V and J genes are TRBV11-1 and TRBJ2-1; D gene unclear. CDR3 length: 14 amino acids. Trimming left V 2 bases short and J 0 bases short, with 5 bases between. CDR1 is SGHAT and CDR2 is FQDESV in the germline V gene (reference sequence). DNA for the CDR3: TGTGCCAGCAGCTTAACTGACTCCTACAATGAGCAGTTCTTC. Translated, it gives CASSLTDSYNEQFF.

V usage is TRBV18 and J usage is TRBJ2-7, with D maybe TRBD1 (6 bases). Trimming shortened V by 3 bases and J by 1 base, and 28 bases separated the two germline ends. The CDR3 length is 20 residues. CDR1 is KGHSH and CDR2 is LQKENI in the germline V gene. CDR3 sequence: CASSPFIPGPILDSSYEQYF. Written as DNA, the CDR3 is TGTGCCAGCTCACCTTTTATCCCCGGACCTATTCTGGACAGTTCCTACGAGCAGTACTTC. Full variable domain (outside the CDR3, taken from reference TRBV18 and TRBJ2-7): NAGVMQNPRHLVRRRGQEARLRCSPMKGHSHVYWYRQLPEEGLKFMVYLQKENIIDESGMPKERFSAEFPKEGPSILRIQQVVRGDSAAYFCASSPFIPGPILDSSYEQYFGPGTRLTVT.

V is TRBV20-1 and J is TRBJ1-2; D is ambiguous. The CDR3 covers 11 residues. With 1 base removed from V and 5 bases from J, the gap between germline ends came to 5 bases. The V gene's germline CDR1 is DFQATT and CDR2 SNEGSKA (reference sequence). As DNA, the CDR3 is TGCAGTGCTAGAGGCTTTTATGGCTACACCTTC. This sequence encodes CSARGFYGYTF.

This clonotype came up many times. This chain uses TRBV7-2 with TRBJ2-2; TRBD2 agrees at 10 bases. Looked up from germline, CDR1 is SGHTA and CDR2 is FQGNSA. This CDR3 contains 15 residues. The V gene end was trimmed by 2 bases and the J gene end by 7 bases; junction bases not matched to a gene: 4. The DNA for the CDR3 is TGTGCCAGCAGCTTAAGTCTAGCGGGAGTCGGGGAGCTGTTTTTT. Translated, it gives CASSLSLAGVGELFF.